The clone carrying this T cell receptor beta chain was detected many times. Its antigen is as yet unknown. The CDR3 totals 13 residues. Trimming took off 0 bases at V and 5 bases at J, with 7 bases between the two ends. CDR1 SGHDN and CDR2 FVKESK come from the germline V gene. TCR beta VDJ and CDR3 profiling used genomic DNA as template. TCRdb fed the reads into MiXCR, producing one record per CDR3 protein. Found here are about 210,000 distinct CDR3 sequences, over 60% of them singletons; the top ten hold 25% to 30%. The data belong to a study of CD8+CD57+ T cells in acquired aplastic anemia. At the level of the study: CD4+ and CD8+ cells, once sorted, gave DNA averaging approximately 3 ug. General study points: The study identified more than 25 CD8+ CDR3 sequences shared by patients and controls.

The source is a human donor in good health. The chain has TRBV14 and TRBJ2-5; no firm D call. Sequencing input: sorted CD4+, CD8+, or CD8+CD57+ T cells (not recorded which) from PBMCs. The CDR3 nucleotides read TGTGCCAGCAGCCAAGACCGGGTGGAGACCCAGTACTTC. The encoded protein is CASSQDRVETQYF.